The 10 T cell receptor beta chains given below trace back to one sample, sequenced in a study of CD8 T cells in ankylosing spondylitis. Study findings and constraints: Made up of eight highly homologous variants, a TCR beta motif appeared characteristic of ankylosing spondylitis blood.

TCRdb reanalysed the 5' RACE reads using MiXCR and keeps one entry per CDR3 protein. This sample has around 770,000 distinct CDR3 sequences, with around 11% found just once. Antigens of these TCRs are unknown. Sequenced: blood, either unsorted or a sorted T cell fraction (not recorded which). All receptors come from a male donor with ankylosing spondylitis.

The chain has TRBV10-3 and TRBJ2-2; no reliable D call. Between the trimmed V and J ends, which lost 3 bases and 3 bases, there was a span of 11 bases. The V gene's germline CDR1 is ENHRY and CDR2 SYGVKD. CDR3 length: 15 amino acids. CDR3 sequence reads: CAISDWERDTGELFF. The CDR3 nucleotides are TGTGCCATCAGTGACTGGGAAAGGGACACCGGGGAGCTGTTTTTT.

V and J are TRBV7-2 and TRBJ2-7, with a weak D call TRBD1 (6 bases). CDR3 length: 17 residues. The germline gives CDR1 SGHTA, CDR2 FQGNSA. V lost 3 bases to trimming and J lost 0 bases, with 18 bases between them. CDR3 DNA sequence: TGTGCCAGCAGCTTGGGGGCCACGAAATTTAGCTCCTACGAGCAGTACTTC. This sequence encodes CASSLGATKFSSYEQYF.

This clonotype occurred a few times. This chain connects TRBV20-1 to TRBJ2-7, with 7 bases lining up with TRBD2. CDR3 size: 15 residues. Germline CDR1 reads DFQATT; CDR2 reads SNEGSKA (reference sequence). V trimming: 6 bases; J trimming: 3 bases; junction bases outside the gene matches: 14. Here the CDR3 DNA reads TGCAGTGCCACTAGTATCTTGGGGGAGGGCTACGAGCAGTACTTC. Translating gives CSATSILGEGYEQYF.

This clonotype has just a few counts. The chain combines TRBV4-3 with TRBJ2-7; TRBD2 matches 14 bases. The CDR3 extends over 20 amino acids. CDR1 is LGHNA, CDR2 YSLEER, per germline. Trimming cost V 5 bases and J 4 bases; bases outside gene matches: 19. The CDR3 DNA reads TGCGCCAGCAGCAATCCCCTCCGTGGACTAGCGGGGGGACTCATTTACGAGCAGTACTTC. It is translated as CASSNPLRGLAGGLIYEQYF.

The sample holds a few counts of this clonotype. The chain links TRBV6-1 to TRBJ1-1, with 8 bases fitting TRBD1. V lost 7 bases, J lost 0 bases, and 16 bases stayed unmatched. CDR1 and CDR2 (germline): MNHNS, SASEGT. CDR3 length: 18 residues. CDR3 region: CASKPYGRGHGMNTEAFF. In DNA, the CDR3 is TGTGCCAGCAAACCGTACGGCAGGGGGCATGGAATGAACACTGAAGCTTTCTTT.

The sample holds a few counts of this clonotype. CDR3 nucleotides: TGCAGCGTTGTGGGACAGGGGACGTACGAGCAGTACTTC. Amino acids: CSVVGQGTYEQYF. The chain employs TRBV29-1 and TRBJ2-7; TRBD1 matches at 10 bases. The ends lost 4 bases at V and 4 bases at J; junction bases unmatched: 4. CDR1 and CDR2 from the germline V gene are SQVTM and ANQGSEA. The CDR3 runs to 13 residues.

Many counts were recorded for this clonotype. J is TRBJ2-7 and V is TRBV20-1; D unresolved. The CDR3 length is 15 residues. V was cut by 0 bases and J by 2 bases, with 14 bases left in between. Germline-derived CDR1 and CDR2 are DFQATT and SNEGSKA (reference sequence). The CDR3 nucleotides read TGCAGTGCTAGAGATCGGCGGCGAAACCCCTACGAGCAGTACTTC. Its translation is CSARDRRRNPYEQYF.

The rearrangement joins TRBV28 to TRBJ2-7; 10 bases agree with TRBD2. This CDR3 region has 14 residues. V was clipped by 6 bases and J by 6 bases; unmatched bases: 8. Germline V gene data show CDR1 as MDHEN and CDR2 as SYDVKM. CDR3 nucleotide sequence: TGTGCCAGCAGGGCTAGCGGGAGTTCTAGCGAGCAGTACTTC. Encoded protein: CASRASGSSSEQYF.

This clonotype was seen only a few times. This chain uses TRBV20-1 with TRBJ2-3; D tentatively reads TRBD1 or TRBD2 (5 bases each). Germline V lookup: CDR1 DFQATT, CDR2 SNEGSKA (reference sequence). The CDR3 has 13 residues. V lost 3 bases to trimming and J lost 1 base, with 8 bases between them. The CDR3 protein is CSASGARTDTQYF. The CDR3 bases are TGCAGTGCTAGCGGGGCCCGCACAGATACGCAGTATTTT.

The rearrangement links TRBV4-2 to TRBJ2-6; D gene ambiguous. This CDR3 is built from 15 residues. Trimming pared 8 bases from V and 4 bases from J, leaving 15 bases between. Per the germline V gene, CDR1 is LGHNA and CDR2 is YNFKEQ. The CDR3 nucleotides read TGTGCCAGCGATTCTGGGGTGGCGGGGGCCAACGTCCTGACTTTC. It translates to CASDSGVAGANVLTF.